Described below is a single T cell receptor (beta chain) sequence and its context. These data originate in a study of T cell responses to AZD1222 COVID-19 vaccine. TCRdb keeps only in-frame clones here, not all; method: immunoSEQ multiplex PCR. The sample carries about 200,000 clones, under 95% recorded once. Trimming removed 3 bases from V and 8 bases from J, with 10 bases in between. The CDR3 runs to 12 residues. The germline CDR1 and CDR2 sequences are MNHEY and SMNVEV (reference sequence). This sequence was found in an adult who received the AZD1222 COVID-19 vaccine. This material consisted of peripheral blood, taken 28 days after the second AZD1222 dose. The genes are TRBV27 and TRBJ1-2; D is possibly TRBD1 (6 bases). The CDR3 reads CASSFTGRGYTF. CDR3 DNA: TGTGCCAGCAGTTTCACAGGGCGCGGCTACACCTTC.